This TCR beta chain was sequenced for a study of regulatory T cells in long-lasting Graves disease. The CDR3 contains 19 residues. Germline-derived CDR1 and CDR2 are SGHAT and FQNNGV. Unmatched junction bases numbered 15, after V lost 3 bases and J lost 3 bases. Combining iRepertoire HTBI primers with Arm-PCR of CDR3 regions, the authors built TCR beta libraries. TCRdb reprocessed the multiplex PCR reads via MiXCR and lists one record per CDR3 protein. The sample includes over 300,000 distinct CDR3 sequences, less than 20% of them seen just once. Time point defined: newly diagnosed GD, antithyroid drugs for less than 3 months. Isolated PBMC RNA provided the starting material for the TCR library.

Source: peripheral blood mononuclear cells (PBMCs), taken at new diagnosis, from a patient treated with antithyroid drugs. This chain joins TRBV11-2 and TRBJ2-1, with 9 bases aligning to TRBD2. The sequence came from a female donor with Graves disease. CDR3 loop: CASSLRYLAGNYVYNEQFF. Here the CDR3 DNA reads TGTGCCAGCAGCTTGCGGTATCTAGCGGGGAATTACGTCTACAATGAGCAGTTCTTC.